The next 18 T cell receptor beta chains were all read from a single sample in a study of blood T cell repertoires in COVID-19. Repertoires were generated with immunoSEQ multiplex PCR, while TCRdb's copy carries only in-frame clones and drops some. Among some 120,000 clones listed, over 75% were seen once. Sample: peripheral blood. The receptors were gathered from a human donor with active COVID-19. The donor label of this sample is uncertain.

The chain couples TRBV7-2 to TRBJ2-5; D possibly corresponds to TRBD2 (6 bases). The germline gives CDR1 SGHTA, CDR2 FQGNSA. Between the trimmed V and J ends, which lost 5 bases and 4 bases, there was a span of 17 bases. CDR3 size: 15 residues. CDR3 sequence: CASSPVGGRRETQYF. The CDR3 coding sequence is TGTGCCAGCAGCCCCGTCGGGGGAAGGCGAGAGACCCAGTACTTC.

The chain carries TRBV5-4 and TRBJ2-1; the match to TRBD2 covers 8 bases. The CDR3 consists of 16 residues. The germline gives CDR1 SGHNT, CDR2 YYREEE (reference sequence). Losses at the gene ends were 0 bases for V and 2 bases for J; bases not matched to a gene: 4. The CDR3 protein is CASSLGTSRAYNEQFF. CDR3 coding DNA: TGTGCCAGCAGCTTGGGGACTAGCCGGGCCTACAATGAGCAGTTCTTC. Variable domain in full (rest from reference TRBV5-4 and TRBJ2-1): ETGVTQSPTHLIKTRGQQVTLRCSSQSGHNTVSWYQQALGQGPQFIFQYYREEENGRGNFPPRFSGLQFPNYSSELNVNALELDDSALYLCASSLGTSRAYNEQFFGPGTRLTVL.

The chain couples TRBV10-3 to TRBJ2-3, with 16 bases matching TRBD2. Germline lookup yields CDR1 ENHRY and CDR2 SYGVKD. The V gene end was trimmed by 3 bases and the J gene end by 2 bases; junction bases not matched to a gene: 8. The CDR3 is made up of 19 amino acids. CDR3 DNA sequence: TGTGCCATCAGTGACCCGGGACTAGCGGGGGGGCGGGACACAGATACGCAGTATTTT. Translating it yields CAISDPGLAGGRDTDTQYF.

The chain carries TRBV5-1 and TRBJ2-1; 11 nucleotides match TRBD2. V lost 1 base, J lost 4 bases, and 4 bases stayed unmatched. The CDR3 contains 16 residues. Germline CDR1 reads SGHRS; CDR2 reads YFSETQ. The CDR3 DNA sequence: TGCGCCAGCAGCTTGATGGGGACTAGCGGATACAATGAGCAGTTCTTC. Protein: CASSLMGTSGYNEQFF.

The chain links TRBV29-1 to TRBJ2-7, with TRBD1 matching over 8 bases. The ends lost 5 bases at V and 0 bases at J; junction bases unmatched: 3. Germline CDR1 and CDR2: SQVTM and ANQGSEA. The CDR3 has 13 amino acids. The DNA for the CDR3 is TGCAGCGTTCGACAGGGGAGCTCCTACGAGCAGTACTTC. Protein: CSVRQGSSYEQYF.

V is TRBV7-2 and J is TRBJ2-3, with 9 bases identical to TRBD2. With 3 bases clipped from V and 2 bases from J, the junction kept 9 bases outside the gene matches. Germline V CDR1 and CDR2: SGHTA, FQGNSA. The length of the CDR3 is 17 residues. The CDR3 sequence is CASSLRGGPFFTDTQYF. The CDR3 DNA follows: TGTGCCAGCAGCTTGCGGGGGGGCCCGTTTTTCACAGATACGCAGTATTTT.

This chain joins TRBV4-2 and TRBJ1-6, with a tentative D call TRBD1 (5 bases). V was shortened by 0 bases and J by 2 bases, with 5 bases between the two germline ends. Germline V gene sequence: CDR1 LGHNA, CDR2 YNFKEQ. This CDR3 spans 15 amino acids. The CDR3 here is CASSQEGPYNSPLHF. CDR3 DNA sequence: TGTGCCAGCAGCCAAGAGGGGCCCTATAATTCACCCCTCCACTTT.

V gene TRBV11-2 combines with J gene TRBJ2-7; 7 bases match TRBD2. J lost 2 bases, V lost 1 base, and 14 bases had no gene match. The germline CDR1 and CDR2 sequences are SGHAT and FQNNGV. The CDR3 covers 18 residues. CDR3 protein: CASSLGKPGGAGAYEQYF. For the CDR3, the DNA is TGTGCCAGCAGCTTAGGGAAACCCGGAGGTGCGGGGGCCTACGAGCAGTACTTC. Using reference TRBV11-2 and TRBJ2-7 for the parts outside the CDR3, the full variable domain is EAGVAQSPRYKIIEKRQSVAFWCNPISGHATLYWYQQILGQGPKLLIQFQNNGVVDDSQLPKDRFSAERLKGVDSTLKIQPAKLEDSAVYLCASSLGKPGGAGAYEQYFGPGTRLTVT.

The chain employs TRBV18 and TRBJ1-6; 7 positions match TRBD1. The V gene end was trimmed by 3 bases and the J gene end by 9 bases; junction bases not matched to a gene: 8. The CDR3 is 15 amino acids. The V gene's germline CDR1 is KGHSH and CDR2 LQKENI. The CDR3 nucleotides are TGTGCCAGCTCACCTGGACAGGACCATAGTTCACCCCTCCACTTT. Translation: CASSPGQDHSSPLHF. Complete variable domain (other parts from reference TRBV18 and TRBJ1-6): NAGVMQNPRHLVRRRGQEARLRCSPMKGHSHVYWYRQLPEEGLKFMVYLQKENIIDESGMPKERFSAEFPKEGPSILRIQQVVRGDSAAYFCASSPGQDHSSPLHFGNGTRLTVT.

J is TRBJ1-2 and V is TRBV5-4, with D possibly being TRBD1 (5 bases). Germline loops: CDR1 SGHNT, CDR2 YYREEE (reference sequence). The CDR3 spans 15 residues. Trimming cost V 0 bases and J 2 bases, with 11 bases left between them. Here the CDR3 reads CASSLVGVGNYGYTF. CDR3 bases: TGTGCCAGCAGCTTGGTAGGGGTCGGGAACTATGGCTACACCTTC.

CDR3 sequence (DNA): TGTGCCAGCAGCTCCAAAAGGACAGACGGACCTGATGGCTACACCTTC. Translated, it gives CASSSKRTDGPDGYTF. V is TRBV7-9 and J is TRBJ1-2, with D tentatively TRBD1 (6 bases). Germline CDR1 and CDR2: SEHNR and FQNEAQ (reference sequence). Trimming removed 4 bases from V and 6 bases from J, with 21 bases in between. CDR3 size: 16 residues.

There are a few counts of this clone. V usage is TRBV2 and J usage is TRBJ1-6; the match to TRBD1 covers 7 bases. The CDR3 runs to 13 residues. V trimming: 8 bases; J trimming: 8 bases; junction bases outside the gene matches: 6. Germline CDR1 and CDR2: SNHLY and FYNNEI. The CDR3 DNA follows: TGTGCCAGCTCCGGGACAGAGCATTCACCCCTCCACTTT. This translates into CASSGTEHSPLHF.

This clone was counted a single time. The rearrangement joins TRBV7-2 to TRBJ1-6, with D maybe TRBD1 (6 bases). The CDR3 length is 13 residues. The germline CDR1 and CDR2 sequences are SGHTA and FQGNSA. V was cut by 0 bases and J by 12 bases, with 9 bases left in between. The CDR3 spells CASSLAGAGPLHF. CDR3 DNA sequence: TGTGCCAGCAGCTTAGCGGGGGCGGGACCCCTCCACTTT. Filled out from reference TRBV7-2 and TRBJ1-6, the complete variable domain reads GAGVSQSPSNKVTEKGKDVELRCDPISGHTALYWYRQSLGQGLEFLIYFQGNSAPDKSGLPSDRFSAERTGGSVSTLTIQRTQQEDSAVYLCASSLAGAGPLHFGNGTRLTVT.

The rearrangement uses TRBV28 and TRBJ2-5, with TRBD2 matching 12 bases. The germline CDR1 and CDR2 sequences are MDHEN and SYDVKM. The CDR3 contains 16 residues. Unmatched junction bases numbered 6, after V lost 5 bases and J lost 2 bases. Written as DNA, the CDR3 is TGTGCCAGCAGTCTAGCGGGGGGGCGGGTTCAAGAGACCCAGTACTTC. Amino acids: CASSLAGGRVQETQYF.

This clone has a handful of counts. The chain links TRBV2 to TRBJ2-7; 10 bases map to TRBD1. This CDR3 has 17 amino acids. Germline CDR1 is SNHLY and CDR2 is FYNNEI. The ends lost 0 bases at V and 7 bases at J; junction bases unmatched: 12. The CDR3 nucleotides are TGTGCCAGCAGTGAAGCGCTTCTGGGGACAGGGGCTGAAGAGCAGTACTTC. This codes for CASSEALLGTGAEEQYF.

This chain uses TRBV28 with TRBJ1-1; D uncertain. Germline-derived CDR1 and CDR2 are MDHEN and SYDVKM. V dropped 5 bases and J dropped 0 bases, with 13 bases sitting between them. The CDR3 contains 15 residues. This CDR3 is CASSPTGAMNTEAFF. DNA of the CDR3: TGTGCCAGCAGTCCGACGGGAGCCATGAACACTGAAGCTTTCTTT.

The chain uses TRBV5-6 and TRBJ2-2, with TRBD1 identical over 9 bases. The length of the CDR3 is 16 residues. CDR1 is SGHDT, CDR2 YYEEEE, per germline. Trimming cost V 4 bases and J 1 base; bases outside gene matches: 5. CDR3 in amino acids: CASSLWTGVNTGELFF. The CDR3 coding sequence is TGTGCCAGCAGCCTCTGGACAGGGGTGAACACCGGGGAGCTGTTTTTT. The full variable domain, rest sourced from reference TRBV5-6 and TRBJ2-2, is DAGVTQSPTHLIKTRGQQVTLRCSPKSGHDTVSWYQQALGQGPQFIFQYYEEEERQRGNFPDRFSGHQFPNYSSELNVNALLLGDSALYLCASSLWTGVNTGELFFGEGSRLTVL.

The chain links TRBV27 to TRBJ2-3, with D unclear. There are 14 residues in the CDR3. Germline lookup yields CDR1 MNHEY and CDR2 SMNVEV (reference sequence). Trimming took off 5 bases at V and 10 bases at J, with 19 bases between the two ends. The CDR3 DNA reads as TGTGCCAGCAGTCTATTAGGTCGGGTTCTGTCGCAGTATTTT. Translated, it gives CASSLLGRVLSQYF.